The 20 T cell receptor beta chains reported below all come from one sample, sequenced in a study of graft-versus-host responses after intestinal transplantation. Clones were read by immunoSEQ multiplex PCR, and TCRdb kept only the in-frame ones, dropping some. This table has under 90,000 clones, 85% to 95% appearing once. Their antigens are not known. This specimen consisted of unstimulated CD4+ T cells sorted from spleen or lymph node cells, obtained before transplant. These receptors were taken from a human donor who was the organ donor for an intestinal transplant.

This chain joins TRBV14 and TRBJ2-2; no firm D call. The CDR3 contains 14 residues. Per the germline V gene, CDR1 is SGHDN and CDR2 is FVKESK. With 1 base removed from V and 7 bases from J, the gap between germline ends came to 10 bases. The CDR3 protein is CASSQVIRSGELFF. The CDR3 DNA is TGTGCCAGCAGCCAAGTCATACGTAGCGGGGAGCTGTTTTTT.

CDR3 nucleotide sequence: TGTGCCAGCAGCGCCCGGGGGGGCGGGGAGACCCAGTACTTC. It yields the protein CASSARGGGETQYF. The J gene is TRBJ2-5, the V gene TRBV9, with 8 bases lining up with TRBD2. The junction had 6 bases not matched to a gene; V was cut back by 3 bases and J by 5 bases. The CDR3 has 14 amino acids. Germline lookup yields CDR1 SGDLS and CDR2 YYNGEE.

The chain employs TRBV11-2 and TRBJ2-5; 7 bases fit TRBD1. Germline V lookup: CDR1 SGHAT, CDR2 FQNNGV. V shed 2 bases, J shed 3 bases, and the junction held 3 bases outside the gene matches. CDR3 length equals 14 residues. CDR3: CASSLYDREETQYF. The CDR3 DNA is TGTGCCAGCAGCTTATACGACAGGGAAGAGACCCAGTACTTC.

The V gene is TRBV2, the J gene TRBJ2-2; 11 positions match TRBD2. V was pared by 4 bases and J by 2 bases, with 3 bases of the junction left unmatched. CDR3 length: 16 residues. Germline loops: CDR1 SNHLY, CDR2 FYNNEI. The CDR3 spells CASSVTSGRNTGELFF. Written as DNA, the CDR3 is TGTGCCAGCAGTGTAACTAGCGGGAGAAACACCGGGGAGCTGTTTTTT. The full variable domain, completed using reference TRBV2 and TRBJ2-2, is EPEVTQTPSHQVTQMGQEVILRCVPISNHLYFYWYRQILGQKVEFLVSFYNNEISEKSEIFDDQFSVERPDGSNFTLKIRSTKLEDSAMYFCASSVTSGRNTGELFFGEGSRLTVL.

This clone was counted a single time. V is TRBV7-3 and J is TRBJ2-2, with 8 bases fitting TRBD2. From germline, CDR1 is SGHTA and CDR2 FQGTGA. V dropped 6 bases and J dropped 2; count of bases not matched to a gene: 8. This CDR3 has 16 residues. In DNA form, the CDR3 reads TGTGCCAGCAGTCTTAGCGGGACCCCCAACACCGGGGAGCTGTTTTTT. Protein sequence: CASSLSGTPNTGELFF.

The rearrangement joins TRBV9 to TRBJ2-2; a possible D gene is TRBD1 (7 bases). This CDR3 region has 16 residues. Germline loops: CDR1 SGDLS, CDR2 YYNGEE. V was trimmed by 2 bases and J by 5 bases, leaving 16 bases between them. CDR3 loop: CASSVYRGGGTGELFF. The DNA of the CDR3 is TGTGCCAGCAGCGTCTACAGGGGAGGTGGGACCGGGGAGCTGTTTTTT.

The chain combines TRBV19 with TRBJ1-4, with 7 bases identical to TRBD1. CDR3 length equals 15 residues. V dropped 1 base and J dropped 7; count of bases not matched to a gene: 6. Looked up from germline, CDR1 is LNHDA and CDR2 is SQIVND (reference sequence). Here the CDR3 DNA reads TGTGCCAGTAGTATAGGCAGGGGGTATCGTGAAAAACTGTTTTTT. Its translation is CASSIGRGYREKLFF.

This chain uses TRBV5-1 with TRBJ2-2; D is uncertain. The CDR3 is made up of 14 amino acids. The germline gives CDR1 SGHRS, CDR2 YFSETQ. The V gene lost 0 bases and the J gene lost 1 base, with 4 bases spanning the gap. CDR3 sequence: CASSLVGNTGELFF. The CDR3 region has the DNA TGCGCCAGCAGCTTGGTCGGGAACACCGGGGAGCTGTTTTTT.

V gene TRBV29-1 combines with J gene TRBJ1-2, with D perhaps matching TRBD1 (5 bases). The V end was cut by 4 bases, the J end by 2 bases, with 5 bases between. Per the germline V gene, CDR1 is SQVTM and CDR2 is ANQGSEA. The CDR3 totals 11 residues. The CDR3 here is CSVAGNYGYTF. CDR3 bases: TGCAGCGTTGCAGGGAACTATGGCTACACCTTC.

This clone appeared once. The rearrangement joins TRBV7-9 to TRBJ1-1, with 7 positions matching TRBD1. CDR1 SEHNR and CDR2 FQNEAQ come from the germline V gene (reference sequence). CDR3 length: 12 amino acids. Unmatched junction bases numbered 0, after V lost 4 bases and J lost 4 bases. CDR3 sequence: CASSYRGTEAFF. DNA for the CDR3: TGTGCCAGCAGCTACAGGGGCACTGAAGCTTTCTTT. Full variable domain (remainder filled in from reference TRBV7-9 and TRBJ1-1): DTGVSQNPRHKITKRGQNVTFRCDPISEHNRLYWYRQTLGQGPEFLTYFQNEAQLEKSRLLSDRFSAERPKGSFSTLEIQRTEQGDSAMYLCASSYRGTEAFFGQGTRLTVV.

This clone showed up just once. The rearrangement uses TRBV5-1 and TRBJ1-3, with 7 bases identical to TRBD1. Germline trimming cut 3 bases from V and 0 bases from J; bases unmatched to any gene: 0. The CDR3 is 14 amino acids. CDR1 and CDR2 from the germline V gene are SGHRS and YFSETQ. The CDR3: CASSWDSSGNTIYF. CDR3 sequence (DNA): TGCGCCAGCAGCTGGGACAGCTCTGGAAACACCATATATTTT.

The chain recombines TRBV30 with TRBJ1-6, with 11 bases lining up with TRBD1. Germline V gene lookup returns CDR1 GTSNPN and CDR2 SVGIG (reference sequence). J lost 12 bases, V lost 0 bases, and 13 bases had no gene match. The CDR3 covers 17 residues. CDR3 loop: CAWSVRFGQGAGRPLHF. Written as DNA, the CDR3 is TGTGCCTGGAGTGTACGCTTTGGACAGGGGGCAGGTAGACCCCTCCACTTT.

The chain is built from TRBV5-4 and TRBJ1-1; possibly TRBD1 for D (6 bases). Germline CDR1 and CDR2: SGHNT and YYREEE (reference sequence). The ends were cut back, 2 bases at V and 2 bases at J, with 10 bases in the middle. The CDR3 runs to 14 residues. Here the CDR3 reads CASSFRQVNTEAFF. CDR3 in DNA: TGTGCCAGCAGCTTCCGACAGGTCAACACTGAAGCTTTCTTT.

The genes are TRBV5-4 and TRBJ2-7, with a possible D match to TRBD1 (5 bases). This CDR3 has 15 amino acids. V lost 5 bases and J 3 bases, leaving 18 bases between the germline ends. The germline gives CDR1 SGHNT, CDR2 YYREEE (reference sequence). The CDR3 region is CASSQNPTAYYEQYF. Written as DNA, the CDR3 is TGTGCCAGCAGTCAAAACCCGACAGCCTACTACGAGCAGTACTTC.

The chain uses TRBV7-7 and TRBJ2-7; TRBD1 matches 8 bases. From germline, CDR1 is SSHAT and CDR2 FNYEAQ (reference sequence). This CDR3 has 14 residues. The V and J ends lost 5 bases and 3 bases, in that order; junction bases with no gene match: 6. The CDR3 DNA reads TGTGCCAGCAGCCTAGGGACAGGCAGCTACGAGCAGTACTTC. This codes for CASSLGTGSYEQYF.

This chain links TRBV2 with TRBJ2-7; D may be TRBD2 (6 bases). V was pared by 3 bases and J by 0 bases, with 12 bases between. The germline CDR1 and CDR2 sequences are SNHLY and FYNNEI. The CDR3 runs 15 residues. CDR3 in amino acids: CASSDRGFFSYEQYF. CDR3 DNA sequence: TGTGCCAGCAGTGATCGGGGGTTCTTCTCCTACGAGCAGTACTTC.

This chain connects TRBV5-4 to TRBJ2-2, with 9 bases identical to TRBD1. With V trimmed by 5 bases and J by 4 bases, 6 bases remained unmatched. Per germline, CDR1 SGHNT and CDR2 YYREEE (reference sequence). This CDR3 has 15 residues. The DNA for the CDR3 is TGTGCCAGCAGAAAACAGGGGGCGAGCACCGGGGAGCTGTTTTTT. Its protein product is CASRKQGASTGELFF.

The gene calls are TRBV20-1 and TRBJ1-6; D not resolved. The germline CDR1 and CDR2 sequences are DFQATT and SNEGSKA (reference sequence). This CDR3 contains 10 residues. V lost 5 bases and J lost 8, with 4 bases in between. This chain's CDR3 is CSASYSPLHF. As DNA, the CDR3 is TGCAGTGCTTCCTATTCACCCCTCCACTTT.

CDR3 bases: TGTGCCAGCAGTTTCCGGGACTCGCAGACCCAGTACTTC. It specifies CASSFRDSQTQYF. The chain couples TRBV27 to TRBJ2-5; D is possibly TRBD2 (6 bases). The CDR3 contains 13 residues. In germline, CDR1 is MNHEY, CDR2 SMNVEV (reference sequence). The germline V and J ends were trimmed by 3 bases and 6 bases, with 11 bases remaining between them.

The V and J genes are TRBV9 and TRBJ1-1; 9 nucleotides align to TRBD1. CDR3 size: 16 residues. Germline CDR1 reads SGDLS; CDR2 reads YYNGEE. V gave up 3 bases and J gave up 3 bases; unmatched junction bases: 9. The CDR3 loop is CASSAGPGQGDTEAFF. CDR3 nucleotide sequence: TGTGCCAGCAGCGCCGGGCCGGGACAGGGAGACACTGAAGCTTTCTTT. The complete variable domain, with remaining parts taken from reference TRBV9 and TRBJ1-1, reads DSGVTQTPKHLITATGQRVTLRCSPRSGDLSVYWYQQSLDQGLQFLIQYYNGEERAKGNILERFSAQQFPDLHSELNLSSLELGDSALYFCASSAGPGQGDTEAFFGQGTRLTVV.